Shown below are 16 T cell receptor beta chains from a single sample sequenced in a study of OX40 agonist ivuxolimab in advanced cancers. Clones were read by immunoSEQ multiplex PCR, and TCRdb kept only the in-frame ones, dropping some. Here the sample spans under 20,000 clones, 70% to 90% being singletons. Material: CD4+ or CD8+ T cells sorted from blood, obtained in a trial of the OX40 agonist ivuxolimab. These receptors originate from an adult with an advanced solid tumor such as melanoma, head and neck, liver or kidney cancer.

V and J are TRBV7-6 and TRBJ2-3; D is possibly TRBD1 (6 bases). The CDR3 is made up of 17 amino acids. V was trimmed by 0 bases and J by 2 bases, leaving 15 bases between them. In germline, CDR1 is SGHVS, CDR2 FNYEAQ. CDR3 DNA: TGTGCCAGCAGCTTAGCGTTTATGGGACAAGACACAGATACGCAGTATTTT. Amino acid sequence: CASSLAFMGQDTDTQYF.

This chain joins TRBV9 and TRBJ2-5, with D unresolved. Germline V gives CDR1 SGDLS, CDR2 YYNGEE. CDR3 length: 15 residues. V lost 0 bases to trimming and J lost 2 bases, with 11 bases between them. CDR3 sequence (DNA): TGTGCCAGCAGCGTAGTGGGCAGGTCACAAGAGACCCAGTACTTC. It translates to CASSVVGRSQETQYF.

In this sample, this clone turned up once. The chain joins TRBV5-8 to TRBJ2-2, with D perhaps TRBD1 (5 bases). This CDR3 is built from 15 residues. V shed 8 bases and J shed 7 bases, with 21 bases lying between them. The germline gives CDR1 SGHTS, CDR2 YDEGEE. The CDR3 is CASPSPGINVGELFF. The CDR3 DNA is TGTGCCAGTCCCTCGCCAGGGATCAACGTCGGGGAGCTGTTTTTT. Complete variable domain (other parts from reference TRBV5-8 and TRBJ2-2): EAGVTQSPTHLIKTRGQQATLRCSPISGHTSVYWYQQALGLGLQFLLWYDEGEERNRGNFPPRFSGRQFPNYSSELNVNALELEDSALYLCASPSPGINVGELFFGEGSRLTVL.

This clone was counted a few times. The chain recombines TRBV19 with TRBJ2-3; TRBD2 matches at 11 bases. The V segment lost 4 bases and the J segment 0 bases; nucleotides outside the gene matches: 3. The CDR3 has 16 residues. CDR1 is LNHDA, CDR2 SQIVND, per germline (reference sequence). This CDR3 is CASSRLAGSSTDTQYF. CDR3 nucleotide sequence: TGTGCCAGTAGTAGACTAGCGGGATCTAGCACAGATACGCAGTATTTT.

The chain joins TRBV7-9 to TRBJ2-3; TRBD2 might be the D (5 bases). CDR1 and CDR2 from the germline V gene are SEHNR and FQNEAQ (reference sequence). This CDR3 contains 13 residues. With 0 bases removed from V and 11 bases from J, the gap between germline ends came to 12 bases. CDR3 sequence (DNA): TGTGCCAGCAGCTTAGCATGGGGAGATGGGCAGTATTTT. It is translated as CASSLAWGDGQYF.

The J gene is TRBJ1-2, the V gene TRBV7-9; D remains ambiguous. The germline V and J ends were trimmed by 2 bases and 3 bases, with 7 bases remaining between them. The CDR3 runs to 13 residues. Germline V lookup: CDR1 SEHNR, CDR2 FQNEAQ (reference sequence). The CDR3 DNA follows: TGTGCCAGCAGCTTAACAGAGGACTATGGCTACACCTTC. It specifies CASSLTEDYGYTF.

The gene calls are TRBV12-5 and TRBJ2-1; possible D gene TRBD2, 6 bases. The CDR3 has 15 amino acids. In germline, CDR1 is LGHNT, CDR2 FRNRAP. V was pared by 1 base and J by 2 bases, with 9 bases between. CDR3 coding DNA: TGTGCTAGTGGTTTGGGAGGACTACCCTACAATGAGCAGTTCTTC. It is translated as CASGLGGLPYNEQFF.

The chain carries TRBV30 and TRBJ1-1; a possible D gene is TRBD1 (5 bases). V was trimmed by 0 bases and J by 5 bases, leaving 10 bases between them. CDR3 length: 13 residues. Germline V gene data show CDR1 as GTSNPN and CDR2 as SVGIG (reference sequence). This CDR3 reads CAWSVGGGTEAFF. CDR3 DNA sequence: TGTGCCTGGAGTGTTGGGGGGGGAACTGAAGCTTTCTTT.

This clone was recorded a few times. The rearrangement links TRBV9 to TRBJ2-1; a possible D gene is TRBD2 (5 bases). The CDR3 totals 15 residues. The V and J ends lost 0 bases and 0 bases respectively, with 7 bases between them. Germline assignment: CDR1 SGDLS and CDR2 YYNGEE. The chain's CDR3 is CASSVDSGSYNEQFF. As DNA, the CDR3 is TGTGCCAGCAGCGTAGACAGCGGCTCCTACAATGAGCAGTTCTTC.

The genes are TRBV7-9 and TRBJ1-5; 7 bases are a match to TRBD1. V lost 5 bases and J lost 2; bases outside the gene matches: 6. Looked up from germline, CDR1 is SEHNR and CDR2 is FQNEAQ (reference sequence). The CDR3 loop spans 15 amino acids. The DNA for the CDR3 is TGTGCCAGCAGCCCGACAGGGTTGGGCAATCAGCCCCAGCATTTT. Protein: CASSPTGLGNQPQHF.

The chain uses TRBV7-9 and TRBJ2-1, with a possible D match to TRBD2 (5 bases). Per germline, CDR1 SEHNR and CDR2 FQNEAQ (reference sequence). The CDR3 has 12 residues. V was trimmed by 0 bases and J by 9 bases, leaving 6 bases between them. CDR3 sequence (DNA): TGTGCCAGCAGCTTAGCGGGAGTTGAGCAGTTCTTC. Its translation is CASSLAGVEQFF.

J is TRBJ2-1 and V is TRBV19; D perhaps matches TRBD2 (7 bases). The CDR3 runs 14 residues. Germline assignment: CDR1 LNHDA and CDR2 SQIVND (reference sequence). Trimming stripped 8 bases from V and 4 bases from J, with 15 bases between. The CDR3, as DNA: TGTGCCAGTCTGGGGGGGGCCCTTTACAATGAGCAGTTCTTC. Translating gives CASLGGALYNEQFF.

The chain links TRBV2 to TRBJ2-7; D possibly corresponds to TRBD2 (7 bases). V lost 6 bases, J lost 2 bases, and 11 bases lay in between. Germline CDR1 and CDR2: SNHLY and FYNNEI. The CDR3 has 13 amino acids. The DNA for the CDR3 is TGTGCCAGCAGAACGGGGGGCGCCTACGAGCAGTACTTC. Translation: CASRTGGAYEQYF.

The chain links TRBV7-9 to TRBJ2-3; 12 bases agree with TRBD2. From germline, CDR1 is SEHNR and CDR2 FQNEAQ (reference sequence). J gave up 5 bases and V 4 bases, and 10 bases lay outside the gene matches. The CDR3 contains 17 residues. The chain's CDR3 is CASSSSSGRAPKDTQYF. CDR3 nucleotide sequence: TGTGCCAGCAGCTCCTCTAGCGGGAGGGCCCCCAAAGATACGCAGTATTTT.

This clone was seen once. The chain is built from TRBV7-8 and TRBJ2-7; D gene uncertain. Looked up from germline, CDR1 is SGHVS and CDR2 is FQNEAQ. V was cut by 2 bases and J by 6 bases, with 11 bases left in between. The CDR3 totals 13 residues. This chain's CDR3 is CASSLTGSGEQYF. As DNA, the CDR3 is TGTGCCAGCAGCTTAACCGGGTCGGGCGAGCAGTACTTC.

This sequence joins TRBV10-2 and TRBJ1-5, with unresolved D. V lost 2 bases and J lost 2, with 10 bases in between. The length of the CDR3 is 15 residues. The V gene's germline CDR1 is WSHSY and CDR2 SAAADI. CDR3 bases: TGCGCCAGCAGTGAGGTAGATTCGCGCAATCAGCCCCAGCATTTT. Its protein is CASSEVDSRNQPQHF.